These T cell receptor beta chains were read from a single sample in a study of blood T cell repertoires in COVID-19. The data were produced by immunoSEQ multiplex PCR, yet TCRdb's version contains in-frame clones alone and is incomplete. The sample contains roughly 250,000 clones, approximately 83% of which appear only once. The specimen was peripheral blood. All receptors derive from a human donor in a cohort sampled during active COVID-19. The CDR3 runs from the conserved cysteine through the conserved F or W. Each record gives: V gene, D gene, J gene, clone size, CDR3 DNA, CDR3 protein. The D gene is left open where the match is weak. Size tells how often a clone was seen (once, few, many) or the class of an expanded clone, and some rows leave it out.

TRBV2	NA	TRBJ2-2	NA	TGTGCCACCCCGGACTTCACTGGGGAGCTGTTTTTT	CATPDFTGELFF
TRBV23-1	TRBD1	TRBJ1-2	NA	TGCGCCAGCGGCCAACAGGGGGCTGGAACCTTC	CASGQQGAGTF
TRBV7-9	NA	TRBJ1-1	NA	TGTGCCAGCAGCCCGGACTTTAGCAATGAAGCTTTCTTT	CASSPDFSNEAFF
TRBV7-9	NA	TRBJ2-7	NA	TGTGCCAGCAGCCCCCAGGCTTACGAGCAGTACTTC	CASSPQAYEQYF
TRBV19	TRBD2	TRBJ2-2	NA	TGTGCCAGTAGTATTCTAGCGGGCTTCGGTAACACCGGGGAGCTGTTTTTT	CASSILAGFGNTGELFF
TRBV18	NA	TRBJ2-6	NA	TGTGCCAGCTCACCACCGGGCCAGTCTGGGGCCAACGTCCTGACTTTC	CASSPPGQSGANVLTF
TRBV5-4	NA	TRBJ2-1	NA	TGTGCCAGCAGCTTGGCAGGTGCATCCTACAATGAGCAGTTCTTC	CASSLAGASYNEQFF
TRBV6-5	NA	TRBJ2-1	NA	TGTGCCATTAGCAAGGGGGAGTTCTCCTACAATGAGCAGTTCTTC	CAISKGEFSYNEQFF
TRBV11-3	NA	TRBJ2-3	NA	TGTGCCAGCAGCTTTGACTCCGTGGCAGATACGCAGTATTTT	CASSFDSVADTQYF
TRBV19	NA	TRBJ1-3	NA	TGTGCCAGTAGTCTCGTGAACAGGGGAAACACCATATATTTT	CASSLVNRGNTIYF
TRBV7-9	NA	TRBJ1-6	once	TGTGCCAGCAGCTTACGGGGGATAGGCTCACCCCTCCACTTT	CASSLRGIGSPLHF
TRBV28	TRBD2	TRBJ2-2	few	TGTGCCAGCACCGTTACTAGCGGCACCGGGGAGCTGTTTTTT	CASTVTSGTGELFF
TRBV30	NA	TRBJ1-1	NA	TGTGCCTGGAGTGTAAGATCAGGGTCGAACACTGAAGCTTTCTTT	CAWSVRSGSNTEAFF
TRBV7-9	NA	TRBJ2-3	NA	TGTGCCAGCAGCTCCGTTGGGCAGGGCACAGATACGCAGTATTTT	CASSSVGQGTDTQYF
TRBV4-2	NA	TRBJ1-2	few	TGTGCCAGCAGCCAAGATCTCTCGATCGGCTATGGCTACACCTTC	CASSQDLSIGYGYTF
TRBV13	NA	TRBJ1-1	few	TGTGCCAGCAGCTTAGGCCGCGCAGGGAGGATGAACACTGAAGCTTTCTTT	CASSLGRAGRMNTEAFF
TRBV19	NA	TRBJ2-3	NA	TGTGCCAGTAGTATAGATCTACGGCAGGGGTTGGATACGCAGTATTTT	CASSIDLRQGLDTQYF
TRBV4-2	TRBD2	TRBJ2-5	NA	TGTGCCAGCAGCCTACGCCCTAGCGGAACCCAAGAAGAGACCCAGTACTTC	CASSLRPSGTQEETQYF
TRBV6-2/TRBV6-3	NA	TRBJ1-4	NA	TGTGCCAGCAGTCCCTGGACAGCGGAAAATGAAAAACTGTTTTTT	CASSPWTAENEKLFF
TRBV4-1	TRBD1	TRBJ2-7	NA	TGCGCCAGCAGACAACCGGGACAGGGGGCGCAAAACTACGAGCAGTACTTC	CASRQPGQGAQNYEQYF
TRBV6-1	NA	TRBJ2-1	NA	TGTGCCAGCAGGGAAAGACTCCTGAGCTCCTACAATGAGCAGTTCTTC	CASRERLLSSYNEQFF
TRBV28	TRBD2	TRBJ2-7	NA	TGTGCCAGCAGTTTAACTAGCGGCAATACCTACGAGCAGTACTTC	CASSLTSGNTYEQYF
TRBV28	TRBD1	TRBJ1-2	NA	TGTGCCAGCATTCCAAGGGGGACAGGGTTTATAAGCAGCTATGGCTACACCTTC	CASIPRGTGFISSYGYTF
TRBV18	TRBD1	TRBJ1-3	NA	TGTGCCAGCTCACCACTAGGACAGGGGTACTCTGGAAACACCATATATTTT	CASSPLGQGYSGNTIYF
TRBV27	TRBD2	TRBJ2-7	NA	TGTGCCAGCAGTTCGCCCGGGACTAGCGGGTCCCTCGAGCAGTACTTC	CASSSPGTSGSLEQYF
TRBV19	TRBD2	TRBJ2-3	many	TGTGCCAGTAGTACTTCGCGGGGGTCCGCCAATACGCAGTATTTT	CASSTSRGSANTQYF
TRBV23-1	NA	TRBJ2-2	NA	TGCGCCAGCAGTCAGGGCAGCTGTTCCACCGGGGAGCTGTTTTTT	CASSQGSCSTGELFF
TRBV6-5	NA	TRBJ1-4	NA	TGTGCCAGCAGTTACCGAGCAGGGCCGACTAATGAAAAACTGTTTTTT	CASSYRAGPTNEKLFF
TRBV7-9	TRBD2	TRBJ2-1	NA	TGTGCCAGCAGCGGCGGGGGATATGAGCAGTTCTTC	CASSGGGYEQFF
TRBV5-1	NA	TRBJ2-4	once	TGCGCCAGCAGCGGGCAGGCCGAAAACATTCAGTACTTC	CASSGQAENIQYF
TRBV18	TRBD1	TRBJ1-1	NA	TGTGCCAGCCGTCAGGGGGCGTATCTTGAAGCTTTCTTT	CASRQGAYLEAFF
TRBV7-2	TRBD1	TRBJ1-5	NA	TGTGCCAGCAGCCAGGACAGGATCAATCAGCCCCAGCATTTT	CASSQDRINQPQHF
TRBV5-4	NA	TRBJ2-3	NA	TGTGCCAGCAGCTCCGGAGGGGAAGATACGCAGTATTTT	CASSSGGEDTQYF
TRBV28	TRBD2	TRBJ2-7	NA	TGTGCCAGCAGTTTAATCGGGACTAGCGGCGCCTACGAGCAGTACTTC	CASSLIGTSGAYEQYF
TRBV5-1	TRBD2	TRBJ2-1	NA	TGCGCCAGCAGCTTGTCCACTAGCGGGGGTACTGGTGAGCAGTTCTTC	CASSLSTSGGTGEQFF
TRBV13	NA	TRBJ2-7	NA	TGTGCCAGCAGCCCGGGGAGGACCTCCTACGAGCAGTACTTC	CASSPGRTSYEQYF
TRBV27	NA	TRBJ1-2	NA	TGTGCCAGCAGGGCCCGGGGGGGAGGGAGTTATGGCTACACCTTC	CASRARGGGSYGYTF
TRBV7-9	TRBD1	TRBJ2-7	few	TGTGCCAGCAGCTTAGCGTTTGGGACAGGTGAGGGGGAGCAGTACTTC	CASSLAFGTGEGEQYF
TRBV7-9	NA	TRBJ1-5	NA	TGTGCCAGCAGCGATGGGGGGGGTCATCAGCCCCAGCATTTT	CASSDGGGHQPQHF
TRBV7-3	TRBD1	TRBJ2-7	NA	TGTGCCAGCATGCGGACAGGGGGCTCCTACGAGCAGTACTTC	CASMRTGGSYEQYF
TRBV2	NA	TRBJ1-1	NA	TGTGCCAGCACTCGACAGTATCAGAACACTGAAGCTTTCTTT	CASTRQYQNTEAFF
TRBV29-1	NA	TRBJ1-2	NA	TGCAGCGTTCACAGGAATGGCTACACCTTC	CSVHRNGYTF
TRBV5-6	NA	TRBJ2-6	NA	TGTGCCAGCAATGAGGGGGGGGCCACTGGGGCCAACGTCCTGACTTTC	CASNEGGATGANVLTF
TRBV11-2	TRBD1	TRBJ2-1	NA	TGTGCCAGCAGCGTAAGACAGGGGGCCCACAATGAGCAGTTCTTC	CASSVRQGAHNEQFF
TRBV28	NA	TRBJ1-5	NA	TGTGCCAGCAGTGCCCCCGGGTTCAGCAATCAGCCCCAGCATTTT	CASSAPGFSNQPQHF
TRBV28	NA	TRBJ2-5	NA	TGTGCCAGCAGCCTTCTAGGCGCTCAAGAGACCCAGTACTTC	CASSLLGAQETQYF